The clone carrying this T cell receptor beta chain was seen a handful of times. Through a sample-barcoded 5' primer and a J-beta primer mix, a second PCR was run for roughly 6 to 11 cycles. TCRdb re-analysed the 5' RACE reads in MiXCR, keeping a single row per CDR3 protein. The sample lists about 1 million distinct CDR3 sequences; under 30% were seen once. This entry belongs to a study of blood T cells in healthy people across ages. Germline-derived CDR1 and CDR2 are DFQATT and SNEGSKA (reference sequence). This CDR3 is built from 12 residues. This same sample was also taken into another study, of T cells of mothers and their children.

The clonotype comes from a girl aged 2 to 10 in good health. The genes are TRBV20-1 and TRBJ2-1; tentative D call: TRBD2 (5 bases). Near its end, the DNA agrees better with TRBJ2-5, so the J call may be wrong. Material: blood. This CDR3 reads CSLALAGETQYF. The CDR3 DNA is TGCAGCCTCGCCCTAGCTGGGGAGACCCAGTACTTC.